This entry describes one T cell receptor (beta chain). These data are taken from a study of T cells after yellow fever vaccination. V lost 7 bases, J lost 2 bases, and 11 bases lay in between. Looked up from germline, CDR1 is MNHNS and CDR2 is SASEGT. The CDR3 spans 13 residues. TCRdb reprocessed the 5' RACE reads with MiXCR, giving one entry per CDR3 protein. The data contain under 700,000 distinct CDR3 sequences, around 16% of them singletons. The sequencing used PBMCs, collected about 5 days after the first yellow fever vaccination. This chain connects TRBV6-1 to TRBJ2-5; the D gene could be TRBD1 or TRBD2 (5 bases each). This TCR derives from a man aged 18 to 29 who received the YFV17D yellow fever vaccine. For the CDR3, the DNA is TGTGCCAGCATTCGGGGACGGCAAGAGACCCAGTACTTC. It yields the protein CASIRGRQETQYF.